Presented here are 12 T cell receptor beta chains from one specimen sequenced in a study of T cell repertoires in cytomegalovirus infection. MiXCR, applied by TCRdb to the reads, yields one record per CDR3 protein. The sample has 400,000 or so distinct CDR3 sequences, 15% to 20% seen once. The specimen was PBMCs. The receptors were gathered from a human donor in good health (CMV status not recorded). Some clones in this sample may be carry-over from other donors' samples.

There are a few counts of this clonotype. CDR3 residues: CASSPQGVVAYNEQFF. The DNA for the CDR3 is TGTGCCAGCAGCCCTCAAGGGGTAGTAGCATACAATGAGCAGTTCTTC. This chain links TRBV9 with TRBJ2-1; a possible D gene is TRBD1 (5 bases). V lost 4 bases and J lost 4, with 18 bases in between. The germline V gene encodes CDR1 SGDLS and CDR2 YYNGEE. The CDR3 has 16 residues. The whole variable domain, filled in from reference TRBV9 and TRBJ2-1, reads DSGVTQTPKHLITATGQRVTLRCSPRSGDLSVYWYQQSLDQGLQFLIQYYNGEERAKGNILERFSAQQFPDLHSELNLSSLELGDSALYFCASSPQGVVAYNEQFFGPGTRLTVL.

The chain joins TRBV2 to TRBJ1-1; TRBD1 matches 10 bases. V shed 6 bases, J shed 6 bases, and the junction held 4 bases outside the gene matches. From germline, CDR1 is SNHLY and CDR2 FYNNEI. This CDR3 contains 13 residues. This chain's CDR3 is CASRGTGEAEAFF. CDR3 sequence (DNA): TGTGCCAGCAGGGGGACAGGGGAGGCTGAAGCTTTCTTT. The full variable domain, in which reference TRBV2 and TRBJ1-1 provide the parts outside the CDR3, is EPEVTQTPSHQVTQMGQEVILRCVPISNHLYFYWYRQILGQKVEFLVSFYNNEISEKSEIFDDQFSVERPDGSNFTLKIRSTKLEDSAMYFCASRGTGEAEAFFGQGTRLTVV.

This clonotype appeared many times. The chain is built from TRBV20-1 and TRBJ2-1; no clear D gene. CDR1 and CDR2 from the germline V gene are DFQATT and SNEGSKA (reference sequence). The CDR3 runs 16 residues. Trimming stripped 0 bases from V and 3 bases from J, with 15 bases between. This CDR3 reads CSARDDLRDSYNEQFF. The CDR3 DNA is TGCAGTGCTAGAGATGACCTCCGAGATAGCTACAATGAGCAGTTCTTC.

This clonotype was recorded a few times. The J gene is TRBJ1-6, the V gene TRBV2, with 7 bases aligning to TRBD1. The ends lost 6 bases at V and 14 bases at J; junction bases unmatched: 13. The CDR3 contains 14 residues. Germline V gives CDR1 SNHLY, CDR2 FYNNEI. The CDR3 here is CASSSSGTAVTLHF. CDR3 in DNA: TGTGCCAGCAGCTCTTCCGGGACAGCCGTGACCCTCCACTTT.

This chain uses TRBV5-4 with TRBJ2-7; weak D call: TRBD1 (6 bases). V lost 3 bases, J lost 4 bases, and 14 bases lay in between. CDR1 and CDR2 from the germline V gene are SGHNT and YYREEE (reference sequence). This CDR3 contains 14 residues. The chain's CDR3 is CASSSGQRLYEQYF. CDR3 in DNA: TGTGCCAGCAGCTCCGGACAGAGACTATACGAGCAGTACTTC.

This clonotype was picked up a small number of times. The chain has TRBV15 and TRBJ2-7; D may match TRBD1 or TRBD2 (6 bases each). The CDR3 totals 14 residues. CDR1 and CDR2 (germline): LNHNV, YYDKDF (reference sequence). Trimming pared 5 bases from V and 6 bases from J, leaving 17 bases between. The CDR3 nucleotides are TGTGCCACCAGCCCAGGGGAGACTAGTCCCGAGCAGTACTTC. Amino acid sequence: CATSPGETSPEQYF. Combining the CDR3 with reference TRBV15 and TRBJ2-7 gives the whole variable domain DAMVIQNPRYQVTQFGKPVTLSCSQTLNHNVMYWYQQKSSQAPKLLFHYYDKDFNNEADTPDNFQSRRPNTSFCFLDIRSPGLGDTAMYLCATSPGETSPEQYFGPGTRLTVT.

This rearrangement joins TRBV2 to TRBJ1-6; TRBD1 matches 8 bases. The V and J ends lost 8 bases and 6 bases, in that order; junction bases with no gene match: 3. The CDR3 is 13 amino acids. Germline-derived CDR1 and CDR2 are SNHLY and FYNNEI. The CDR3 protein is CASVGQGNSPLHF. CDR3 coding DNA: TGTGCCAGCGTCGGACAGGGTAATTCACCCCTCCACTTT.

The chain carries TRBV30 and TRBJ2-7; D ambiguous. There are 14 residues in the CDR3. CDR1 and CDR2 from the germline V gene are GTSNPN and SVGIG (reference sequence). The V end lost 1 base, the J end lost 2 bases, and 12 bases lay between the germline ends. This chain's CDR3 is CAWSEVPSTYEQYF. CDR3 bases: TGTGCCTGGAGTGAGGTCCCTAGTACCTACGAGCAGTACTTC.

This clonotype has at least ten counts. The V gene is TRBV6-5, the J gene TRBJ1-5, with 7 bases identical to TRBD1. After removal of 5 bases from V and 0 bases from J, the junction contained 7 bases not matched to a gene. This CDR3 is 16 amino acids long. CDR1 is MNHEY, CDR2 SVGAGI, per germline. The CDR3 DNA reads as TGTGCCAGCAGTCCGGGACAGATCTATAGCAATCAGCCCCAGCATTTT. Translating gives CASSPGQIYSNQPQHF.

The table lists this clonotype with many counts. This chain joins TRBV7-8 and TRBJ2-5; D is undetermined. Germline CDR1 SGHVS, CDR2 FQNEAQ. The CDR3 is made up of 17 amino acids. The V gene lost 3 bases and the J gene lost 7 bases, with 24 bases spanning the gap. CDR3 DNA sequence: TGTGCCAGCAGCTTGACTTCAGTCCTCCTCTCCTTCGGGACCCAGTACTTC. Residues: CASSLTSVLLSFGTQYF.

This clonotype appeared a single time. The chain couples TRBV29-1 to TRBJ2-3; 12 bases are a match to TRBD2. The trim removed 3 bases at V and 1 base at J, leaving 5 bases unmatched. Germline V gene sequence: CDR1 SQVTM, CDR2 ANQGSEA. The CDR3 sequence is 16 residues long. CDR3 sequence reads: CSVDETSGSGTDTQYF. The CDR3 DNA reads TGCAGCGTTGACGAGACTAGCGGGAGTGGCACAGATACGCAGTATTTT.

Ten or more counts support this clonotype. V is TRBV12-3 or TRBV12-4 and J is TRBJ1-5, with D possibly TRBD1 on 5 matching bases. The CDR3 has 13 residues. The V gene lost 3 bases and the J gene lost 8 bases, with 11 bases spanning the gap. Written as DNA, the CDR3 is TGTGCCAGCAGTTTCGACAGTTTGAAGCCCCAGCATTTT. Translating gives CASSFDSLKPQHF.